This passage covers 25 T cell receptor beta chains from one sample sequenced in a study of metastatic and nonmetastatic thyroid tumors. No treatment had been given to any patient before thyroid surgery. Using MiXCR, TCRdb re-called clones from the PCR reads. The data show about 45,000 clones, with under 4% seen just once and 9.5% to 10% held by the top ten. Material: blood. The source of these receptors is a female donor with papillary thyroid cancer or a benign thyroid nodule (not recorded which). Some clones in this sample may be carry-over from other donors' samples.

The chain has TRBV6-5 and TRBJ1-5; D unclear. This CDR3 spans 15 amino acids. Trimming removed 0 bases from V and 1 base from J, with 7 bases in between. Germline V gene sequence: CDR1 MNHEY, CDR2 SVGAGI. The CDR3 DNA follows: TGTGCCAGCAGTTACTCGAGTTTGAGCAATCAGCCCCAGCATTTT. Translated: CASSYSSLSNQPQHF.

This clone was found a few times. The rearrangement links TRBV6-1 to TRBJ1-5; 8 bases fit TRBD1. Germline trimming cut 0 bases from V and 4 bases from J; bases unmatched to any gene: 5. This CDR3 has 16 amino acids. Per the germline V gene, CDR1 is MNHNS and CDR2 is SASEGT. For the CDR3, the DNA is TGTGCCAGCAGTGAAGCGGTCAGGGGGCTTAATCAGCCCCAGCATTTT. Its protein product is CASSEAVRGLNQPQHF.

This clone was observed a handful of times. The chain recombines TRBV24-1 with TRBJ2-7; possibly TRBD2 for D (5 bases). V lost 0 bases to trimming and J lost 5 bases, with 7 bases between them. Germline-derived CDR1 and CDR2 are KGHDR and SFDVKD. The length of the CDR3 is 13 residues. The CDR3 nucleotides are TGTGCCACCAGTGATTTGTCGGGGAACGAGCAGTACTTC. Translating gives CATSDLSGNEQYF.

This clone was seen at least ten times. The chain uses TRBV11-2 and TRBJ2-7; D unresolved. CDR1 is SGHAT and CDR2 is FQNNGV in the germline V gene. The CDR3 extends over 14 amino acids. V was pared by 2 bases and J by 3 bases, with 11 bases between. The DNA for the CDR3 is TGTGCCAGCAGCTTATCGGGCGTTTTCTACGAGCAGTACTTC. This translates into CASSLSGVFYEQYF.

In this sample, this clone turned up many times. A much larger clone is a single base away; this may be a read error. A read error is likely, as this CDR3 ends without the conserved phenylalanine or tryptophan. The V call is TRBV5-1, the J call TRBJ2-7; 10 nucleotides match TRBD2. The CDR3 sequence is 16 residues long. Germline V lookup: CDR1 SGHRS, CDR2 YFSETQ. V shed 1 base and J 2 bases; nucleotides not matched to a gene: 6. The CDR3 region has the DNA TGCGCCAGCAGCTTGTACGCTAGCGGGGGTACCTACGAGCAGTACCTC. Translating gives CASSLYASGGTYEQYL.

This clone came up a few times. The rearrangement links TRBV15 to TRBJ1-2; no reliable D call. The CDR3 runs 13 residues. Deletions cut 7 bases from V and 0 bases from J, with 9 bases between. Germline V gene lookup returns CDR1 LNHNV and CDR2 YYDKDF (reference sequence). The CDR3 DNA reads TGTGCCACCATCATGGACCCTAACTATGGCTACACCTTC. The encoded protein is CATIMDPNYGYTF.

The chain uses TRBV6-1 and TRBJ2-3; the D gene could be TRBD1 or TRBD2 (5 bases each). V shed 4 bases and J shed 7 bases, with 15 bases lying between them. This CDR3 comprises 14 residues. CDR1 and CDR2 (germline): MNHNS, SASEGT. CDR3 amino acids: CASSGGEDAYTQYF. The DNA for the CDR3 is TGTGCCAGCAGTGGAGGGGAAGATGCATATACGCAGTATTTT.

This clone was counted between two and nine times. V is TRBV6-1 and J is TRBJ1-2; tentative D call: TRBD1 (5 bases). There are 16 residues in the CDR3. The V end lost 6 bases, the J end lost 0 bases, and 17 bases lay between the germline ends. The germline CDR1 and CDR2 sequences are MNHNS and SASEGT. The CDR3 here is CASSAGGGTTNYGYTF. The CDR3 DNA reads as TGTGCCAGCAGCGCGGGGGGGGGAACGACTAACTATGGCTACACCTTC.

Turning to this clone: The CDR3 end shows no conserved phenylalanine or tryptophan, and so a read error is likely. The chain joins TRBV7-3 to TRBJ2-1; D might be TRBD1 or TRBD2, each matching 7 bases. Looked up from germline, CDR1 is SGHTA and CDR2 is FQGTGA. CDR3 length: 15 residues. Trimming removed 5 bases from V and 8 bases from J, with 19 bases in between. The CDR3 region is CASSRGGGGKHEQFV. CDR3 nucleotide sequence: TGTGCCAGCAGCCGAGGGGGAGGGGGCAAGCATGAGCAGTTCGTC.

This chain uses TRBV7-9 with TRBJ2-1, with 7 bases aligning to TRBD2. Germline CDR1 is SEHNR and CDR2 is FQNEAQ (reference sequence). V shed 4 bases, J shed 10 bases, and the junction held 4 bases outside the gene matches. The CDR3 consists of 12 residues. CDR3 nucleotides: TGTGCCAGCAGCTGGGTTAGCGGGGAGCAGTTCTTC. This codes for CASSWVSGEQFF.

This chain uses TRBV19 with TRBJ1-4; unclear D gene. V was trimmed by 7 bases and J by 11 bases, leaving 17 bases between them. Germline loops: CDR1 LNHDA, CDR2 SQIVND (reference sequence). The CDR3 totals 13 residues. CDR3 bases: TGTGCCAGTATTACAAACAGCCGGGAGAAACTGTTTTTT. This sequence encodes CASITNSREKLFF.

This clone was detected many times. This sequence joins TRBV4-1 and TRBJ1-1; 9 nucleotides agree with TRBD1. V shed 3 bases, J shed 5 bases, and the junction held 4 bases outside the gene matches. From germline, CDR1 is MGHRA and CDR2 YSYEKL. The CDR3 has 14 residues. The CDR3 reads CASSQTGGWTEAFF. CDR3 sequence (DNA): TGCGCCAGCAGCCAGACAGGGGGATGGACTGAAGCTTTCTTT.

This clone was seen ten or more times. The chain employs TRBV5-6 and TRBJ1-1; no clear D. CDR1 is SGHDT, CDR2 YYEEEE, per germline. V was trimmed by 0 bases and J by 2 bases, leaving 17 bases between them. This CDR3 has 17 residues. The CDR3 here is CASSLDVVGRYNTEAFF. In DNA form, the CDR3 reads TGTGCCAGCAGCTTGGATGTCGTCGGTAGGTACAACACTGAAGCTTTCTTT.

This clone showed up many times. CDR3: CAWKGPGAYNSPLHF. CDR3 nucleotides: TGTGCCTGGAAGGGGCCGGGGGCCTATAATTCACCCCTCCACTTT. The J gene is TRBJ1-6, the V gene TRBV30; the D gene is possibly TRBD1 (5 bases). CDR1 GTSNPN and CDR2 SVGIG come from the germline V gene (reference sequence). The CDR3 extends over 15 amino acids. V gave up 4 bases and J gave up 2 bases, with 12 bases separating them. Full variable domain (rest looked up from reference TRBV30 and TRBJ1-6): SQTIHQWPATLVQPVGSPLSLECTVEGTSNPNLYWYRQAAGRGLQLLFYSVGIGQISSEVPQNLSASRPQDRQFILSSKKLLLSDSGFYLCAWKGPGAYNSPLHFGNGTRLTVT.

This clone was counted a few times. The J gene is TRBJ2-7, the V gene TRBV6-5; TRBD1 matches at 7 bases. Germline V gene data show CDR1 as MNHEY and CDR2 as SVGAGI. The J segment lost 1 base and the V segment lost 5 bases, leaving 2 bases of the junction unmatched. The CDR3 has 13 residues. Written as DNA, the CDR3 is TGTGCCAGCAGTCACAGGGGATCCTACGAGCAGTACTTC. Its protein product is CASSHRGSYEQYF.

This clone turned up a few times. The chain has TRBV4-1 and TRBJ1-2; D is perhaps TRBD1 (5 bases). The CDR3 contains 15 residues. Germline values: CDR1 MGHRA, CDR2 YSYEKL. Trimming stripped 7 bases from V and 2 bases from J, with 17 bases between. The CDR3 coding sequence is TGCGCCAGCACCCGGAGCGAGGGGCCCAACTATGGCTACACCTTC. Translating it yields CASTRSEGPNYGYTF.

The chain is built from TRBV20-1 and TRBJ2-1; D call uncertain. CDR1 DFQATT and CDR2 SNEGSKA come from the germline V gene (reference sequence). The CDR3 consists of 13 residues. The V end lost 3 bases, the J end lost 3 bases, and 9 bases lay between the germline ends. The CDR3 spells CSARAYSYNEQFF. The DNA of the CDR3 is TGCAGTGCTAGGGCATATAGCTACAATGAGCAGTTCTTC.

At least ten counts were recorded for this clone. CDR3 nucleotides: TGTGCCTGGAGTCGGACGGGGGGACGGGCCTACGAGCAGTACTTC. Protein: CAWSRTGGRAYEQYF. The gene calls are TRBV30 and TRBJ2-7; 7 bases align to TRBD2. J was trimmed by 2 bases and V by 2 bases; bases with no gene match: 9. The CDR3 has 15 residues. Germline loops: CDR1 GTSNPN, CDR2 SVGIG (reference sequence).

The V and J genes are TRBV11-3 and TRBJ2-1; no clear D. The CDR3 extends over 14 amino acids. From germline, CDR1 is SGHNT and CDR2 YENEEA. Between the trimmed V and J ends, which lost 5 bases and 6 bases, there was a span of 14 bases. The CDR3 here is CASSPPDRGNEQFF. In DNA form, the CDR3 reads TGTGCCAGCAGCCCACCGGACCGCGGCAATGAGCAGTTCTTC. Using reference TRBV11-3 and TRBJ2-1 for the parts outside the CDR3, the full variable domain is EAGVVQSPRYKIIEKKQPVAFWCNPISGHNTLYWYLQNLGQGPELLIRYENEEAVDDSQLPKDRFSAERLKGVDSTLKIQPAELGDSAVYLCASSPPDRGNEQFFGPGTRLTVL.

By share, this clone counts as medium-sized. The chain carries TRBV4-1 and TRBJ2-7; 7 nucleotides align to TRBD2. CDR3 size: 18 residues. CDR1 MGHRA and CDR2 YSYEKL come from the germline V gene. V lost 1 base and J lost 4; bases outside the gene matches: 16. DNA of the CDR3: TGCGCCAGCAGCCAAGTAATTCCTAGCGGTGGGAACGGGTACGAGCAGTACTTC. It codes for CASSQVIPSGGNGYEQYF.

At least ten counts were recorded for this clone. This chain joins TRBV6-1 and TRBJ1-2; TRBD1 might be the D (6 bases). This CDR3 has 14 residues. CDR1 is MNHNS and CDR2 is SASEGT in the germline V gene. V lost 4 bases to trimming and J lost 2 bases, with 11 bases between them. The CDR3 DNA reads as TGTGCCAGCAGTGGCCGGGACATCAACTATGGCTACACCTTC. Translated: CASSGRDINYGYTF.

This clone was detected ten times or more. Here the CDR3 DNA reads TGCAGCGTTGGCCTGGACGAGCAGTACTTC. The encoded protein is CSVGLDEQYF. The chain combines TRBV29-1 with TRBJ2-7; no reliable D call. Germline V gene sequence: CDR1 SQVTM, CDR2 ANQGSEA. This CDR3 is 10 amino acids long. The V and J ends lost 4 bases and 5 bases respectively, with 6 bases between them.

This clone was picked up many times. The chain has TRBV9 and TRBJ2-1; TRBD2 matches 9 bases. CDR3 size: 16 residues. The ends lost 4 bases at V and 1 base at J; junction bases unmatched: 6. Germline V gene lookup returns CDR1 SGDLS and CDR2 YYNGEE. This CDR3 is CASSSSLAGSYNEQFF. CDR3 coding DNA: TGTGCCAGCAGCTCCTCTCTAGCGGGATCCTACAATGAGCAGTTCTTC.

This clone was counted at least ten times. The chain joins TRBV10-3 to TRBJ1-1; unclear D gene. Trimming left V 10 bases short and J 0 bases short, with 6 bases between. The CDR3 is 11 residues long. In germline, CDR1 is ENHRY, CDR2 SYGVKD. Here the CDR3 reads CATTLNTEAFF. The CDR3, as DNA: TGTGCCACAACATTGAACACTGAAGCTTTCTTT.

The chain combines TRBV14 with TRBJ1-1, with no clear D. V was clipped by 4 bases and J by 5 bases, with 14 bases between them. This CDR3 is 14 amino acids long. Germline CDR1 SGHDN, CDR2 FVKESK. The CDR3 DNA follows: TGTGCCAGCAGCCGAAGTCCTTTGATGACTGAAGCTTTCTTT. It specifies CASSRSPLMTEAFF.